This T cell receptor (beta chain) was documented in a study of cytomegalovirus exposure and HLA in healthy donors. Study details: As an earlier analysis found, around 200 million T cells yielded about 120 million unique TCR beta sequences.

Trimming removed 0 bases at V and 6 bases at J, with 9 bases between. The length of the CDR3 is 12 residues. Germline V gives CDR1 GTSNPN, CDR2 SVGIG (reference sequence). The PCR employed 60 Vbeta primers together with 13 Jbeta primers. Produced via immunoSEQ multiplex PCR; TCRdb's table is partial and in-frame only. The table includes some 98,000 clones, about 80% detected once. The origin of this receptor is a man between 35 and 55 years old in good health and CMV-seronegative. The sequenced sample was PBMCs. The chain employs TRBV30 and TRBJ2-7, with TRBD1 as a possible D gene (5 bases). CDR3: CAWSVQGSEQYF. The DNA for the CDR3 is TGTGCCTGGAGTGTTCAGGGAAGCGAGCAGTACTTC. Full variable domain (outside the CDR3, taken from reference TRBV30 and TRBJ2-7): SQTIHQWPATLVQPVGSPLSLECTVEGTSNPNLYWYRQAAGRGLQLLFYSVGIGQISSEVPQNLSASRPQDRQFILSSKKLLLSDSGFYLCAWSVQGSEQYFGPGTRLTVT.